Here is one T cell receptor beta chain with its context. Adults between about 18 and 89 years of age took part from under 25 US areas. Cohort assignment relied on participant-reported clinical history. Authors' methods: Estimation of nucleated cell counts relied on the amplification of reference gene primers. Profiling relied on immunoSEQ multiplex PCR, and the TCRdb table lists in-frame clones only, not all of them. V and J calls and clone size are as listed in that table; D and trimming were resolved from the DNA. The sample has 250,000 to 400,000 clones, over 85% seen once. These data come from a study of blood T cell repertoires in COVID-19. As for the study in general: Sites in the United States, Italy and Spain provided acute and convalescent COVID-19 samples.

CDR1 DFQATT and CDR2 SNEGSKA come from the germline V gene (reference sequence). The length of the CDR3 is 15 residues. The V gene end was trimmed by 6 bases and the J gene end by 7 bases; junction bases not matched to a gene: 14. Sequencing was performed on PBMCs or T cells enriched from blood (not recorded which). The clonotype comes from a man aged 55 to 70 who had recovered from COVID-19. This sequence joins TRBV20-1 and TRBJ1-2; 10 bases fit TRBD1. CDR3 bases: TGCAGTGCGAGTTCTCGGGGACAGGGGATTCGTGGCTACACCTTC. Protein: CSASSRGQGIRGYTF.